This is a list of T cell receptor beta chains from one sample in a study of blood T cell repertoires in COVID-19. Sequenced by immunoSEQ multiplex PCR; TCRdb stores in-frame clones only, minus some. The sample gives approximately 260,000 clones, around 84% of which show up once; 4.1% is in the top ten. The sequencing sample was made of PBMCs or T cells enriched from blood (not recorded which). The receptors were sampled from a man in his thirties or forties with acute COVID-19. CDR3s include the opening cysteine and the closing phenylalanine or tryptophan. The D gene is left open where the match is weak. The size entry is marked missing in some rows and otherwise reads once, few, many or a size class.

clone_size	v_call	j_call	d_call	cdr3_aa	cdr3_nt
.	TRBV21-1	TRBJ1-6	.	CASSNGQDFYNSPLHF	TGTGCCAGCAGCAACGGGCAGGACTTCTATAATTCACCCCTCCACTTT
few	TRBV5-5	TRBJ1-1	.	CASSDLGRMRGGTEAFF	TGTGCCAGCAGCGATTTAGGGAGGATGAGGGGGGGCACTGAAGCTTTCTTT
.	TRBV5-4	TRBJ1-4	.	CASSGVGNEKLFF	TGTGCCAGCAGTGGTGTCGGTAATGAAAAACTGTTTTTT
.	TRBV11-3	TRBJ1-2	.	CASSARQDNYGYTF	TGTGCCAGCAGCGCGAGACAGGACAACTATGGCTACACCTTC
.	TRBV6-2/TRBV6-3	TRBJ2-2	TRBD2	CASSPLGLLNTGELFF	TGTGCCAGCAGTCCCCTGGGACTACTGAACACCGGGGAGCTGTTTTTT
once	TRBV6-1	TRBJ2-2	.	CASSEPISLVFGTGELFF	TGTGCCAGCAGTGAACCTATTAGTTTGGTGTTCGGCACCGGGGAGCTGTTTTTT
.	TRBV27	TRBJ1-5	TRBD1	CASSYFPGTDHQPQHF	TGTGCCAGCAGTTACTTTCCCGGGACAGACCATCAGCCCCAGCATTTT
.	TRBV28	TRBJ2-5	.	CASTSPRGQETQYF	TGTGCCAGCACCTCCCCTAGGGGACAAGAGACCCAGTACTTC
.	TRBV6-5	TRBJ1-1	TRBD1	CASSYTGTGYKPEAFF	TGTGCCAGCAGTTACACCGGGACAGGGTATAAACCTGAAGCTTTCTTT
.	TRBV9	TRBJ2-1	TRBD2	CASSTLWTSAYNEQFF	TGTGCCAGCAGCACCCTGTGGACTAGCGCTTACAATGAGCAGTTCTTC
.	TRBV6-5	TRBJ2-1	.	CASSLGTSYNEQFF	TGTGCCAGCAGTCTAGGGACATCCTACAATGAGCAGTTCTTC
.	TRBV2	TRBJ1-5	.	CASSERGFGPQHF	TGTGCCAGCAGTGAGCGGGGTTTTGGGCCCCAGCATTTT
.	TRBV7-2	TRBJ2-5	.	CASSPLGSWQETQYF	TGTGCCAGCAGCCCTCTGGGGAGTTGGCAAGAGACCCAGTACTTC
.	TRBV12-2	TRBJ1-5	.	CASRLAPWTGICNQPQHF	TGTGCAAGTCGCTTAGCGCCCTGGACAGGGATTTGTAATCAGCCCCAGCATTTT
.	TRBV19	TRBJ1-5	.	CASSISPQPQHF	TGTGCCAGTAGTATATCTCCGCAGCCCCAGCATTTT
.	TRBV4-1	TRBJ1-1	.	CASSQETGGRYTEAFF	TGCGCCAGCAGCCAAGAAACGGGGGGGAGGTACACTGAAGCTTTCTTT